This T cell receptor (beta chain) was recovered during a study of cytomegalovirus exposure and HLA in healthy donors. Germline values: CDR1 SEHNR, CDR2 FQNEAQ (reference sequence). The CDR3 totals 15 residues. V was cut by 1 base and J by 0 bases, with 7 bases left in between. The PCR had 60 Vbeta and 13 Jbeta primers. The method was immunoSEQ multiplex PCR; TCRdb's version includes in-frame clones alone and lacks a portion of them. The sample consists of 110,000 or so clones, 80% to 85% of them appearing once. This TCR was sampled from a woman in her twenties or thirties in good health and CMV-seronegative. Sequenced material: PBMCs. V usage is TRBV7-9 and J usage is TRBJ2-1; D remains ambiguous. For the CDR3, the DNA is TGTGCCAGCAGCTTAGATGGCCTCTCCTACAATGAGCAGTTCTTC. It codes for CASSLDGLSYNEQFF.